This TCR beta chain was captured by sequencing in a study of T-cell memory formation after mild COVID-19 (dated by TCRdb to the early 2020s). Regarding the research as a whole: Most TCR sequence clusters were specific to one of the two donors. In a couple of donors, T-cell clones that expanded and contracted after mild COVID-19 were tracked by sequencing TCRalpha and TCRbeta repertoires over time. The cohort was made up of two young adult volunteers, one female and one male, who were previously healthy.

Results the study describes overall, beyond this receptor: Clones contracting from day 15 to 85 had balanced CD4/CD8 phenotypes, while a second wave expanding from day 15 to 37 was biased towards CD4+. SARS-CoV-2 specificity was not confirmed for the second-wave clones peaking on day 37. The study covered only a couple of mild cases, and larger cohorts including severe cases with pre-infection samples were considered necessary. Contracting CD4+ clones turned up mainly in the CM and EM memory subsets, whereas EMRA was where CD8+ clones were enriched. Some responding clones were detected in pre-infection memory, suggesting pre-existing cross-reactive memory T cells joined the SARS-CoV-2 response.

This clonotype was counted a few times. Its antigen remains undetermined. Base qualities are not provided; no much larger clone lies one nucleotide away. Including the terminal cysteine and phenylalanine, the CDR3 comprises 15 residues. The kept DNA is CDR3 alone, 45 bases in frame from the first base. Taken from the germline V gene, the CDR1 and CDR2 loops are SQVTM and ANQGSEA. The germline ends are 15 bases apart after V is trimmed by 0 bases and J by 4 bases. Ficoll-Paque density gradient centrifugation was used to isolate PBMCs. Sequencing took place on an Illumina NovaSeq 6000. TCRalpha and TCRbeta cDNA libraries were built by 5'RACE with constant-segment primers, adding sample barcodes and unique molecular identifiers. Trizol reagent was used to extract RNA from every sample. Amplification of the libraries took two PCR steps, and the second step added a second sample barcode plus Illumina TruSeq adapters. Sequencing of the libraries was done on an Illumina NovaSeq, producing 2 x 150 bp paired-end reads. The source study handled its data this way. Demultiplexing of reads and collapsing into UMI-guided consensus sequences were performed with migec v1.2.7. Using mixcr v2.1.11, the UMI consensuses were aligned to TRA and TRB V and J templates and assembled into clonotypes. Expanded or contracted clonotypes were those called significant by both edgeR and NoisET, with noise models trained on biological replicates. For edgeR calls, a false discovery rate-adjusted p below 0.01 and a log2 fold-change threshold of 1 were applied. As an exploratory analysis of dynamics, max-normalized trajectories of the 1000 most abundant clonotypes were examined by PCA with hierarchical clustering. Separately sequenced CD4+ and CD8+ repertoires were used to assign the CD4 or CD8 phenotype of responding clones. TCRdb reprocessed the public reads (quality trimming at Q25 with fastp, clone calling with MiXCR) and kept in-frame beta chains. One record per CDR3 amino acid sequence lists the most common genes and DNA. TCRdb, not the original authors, processed these V and J calls. In this sample the table shows about 560,000 distinct CDR3 sequences, 15% to 20% of which occur a single time. The ten largest clones take up about 8.6% of the sample.

Recombination linked TRBV29-1 to TRBJ1-2, with no confidently assigned D gene. Source material: PBMCs or a T cell subset sorted from them (not recorded which). The TCR originated in an adult woman who had mild COVID-19 (a few samples of this study predate the infection). The sample titles of this study are shuffled in the database, so cell type and time point are left out; the donor was told from shared clones. The CDR3 loop reads CSVEDRLGQGYGYTF. The bases are TGCAGCGTTGAAGATCGGCTCGGGCAAGGCTATGGCTACACCTTC.